This T cell receptor (beta chain) originates from a study of blood T cell repertoires in COVID-19. In the study overall: PBMCs, B-cell-depleted T cells, or T cells were the source of the cDNA or gDNA that made up the material.

Germline V CDR1 and CDR2: LNHNV, YYDKDF (reference sequence). This CDR3 is 15 amino acids long. V was cut by 6 bases and J by 1 base, with 12 bases left in between. Clones were sequenced by immunoSEQ multiplex PCR, and TCRdb holds only the in-frame ones, with some missing. The sample consists of approximately 310,000 clones, 87% of them appearing once. This TCR was sampled from a man aged 50-60 years with active or convalescent COVID-19. The chain carries TRBV15 and TRBJ2-2; D ambiguous. The sequenced sample was peripheral blood. The CDR3 coding sequence is TGTGCCACCAGGTCCTGGCCCCGGAACACCGGGGAGCTGTTTTTT. The encoded protein is CATRSWPRNTGELFF.